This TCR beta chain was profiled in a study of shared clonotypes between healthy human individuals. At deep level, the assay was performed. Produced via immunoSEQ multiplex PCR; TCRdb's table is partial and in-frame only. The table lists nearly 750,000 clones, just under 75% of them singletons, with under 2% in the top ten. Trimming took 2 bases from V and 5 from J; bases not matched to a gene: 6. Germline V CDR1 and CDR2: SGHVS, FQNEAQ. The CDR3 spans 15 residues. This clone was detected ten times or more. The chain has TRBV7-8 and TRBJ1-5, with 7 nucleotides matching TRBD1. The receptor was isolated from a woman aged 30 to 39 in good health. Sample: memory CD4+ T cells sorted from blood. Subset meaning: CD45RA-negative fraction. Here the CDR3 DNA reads TGTGCCAGCAGCTTAAGGGACAGCCGAGATCAGCCCCAGCATTTT. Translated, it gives CASSLRDSRDQPQHF.